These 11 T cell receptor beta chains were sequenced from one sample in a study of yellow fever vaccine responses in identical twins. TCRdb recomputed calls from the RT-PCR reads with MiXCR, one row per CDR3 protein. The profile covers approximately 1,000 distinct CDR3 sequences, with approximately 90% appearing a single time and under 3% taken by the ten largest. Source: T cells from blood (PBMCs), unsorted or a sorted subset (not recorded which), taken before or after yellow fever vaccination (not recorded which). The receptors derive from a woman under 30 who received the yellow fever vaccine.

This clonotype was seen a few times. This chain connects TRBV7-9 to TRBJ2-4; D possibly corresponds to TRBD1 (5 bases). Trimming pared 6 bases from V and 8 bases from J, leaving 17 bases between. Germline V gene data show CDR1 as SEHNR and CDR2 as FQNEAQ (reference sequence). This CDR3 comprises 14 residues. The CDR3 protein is CASRHIAPGYIQYF. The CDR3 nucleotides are TGTGCCAGCAGACACATCGCCCCAGGGTACATTCAGTACTTC. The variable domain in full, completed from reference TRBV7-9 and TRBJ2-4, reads DTGVSQNPRHKITKRGQNVTFRCDPISEHNRLYWYRQTLGQGPEFLTYFQNEAQLEKSRLLSDRFSAERPKGSFSTLEIQRTEQGDSAMYLCASRHIAPGYIQYFGAGTRLSVL.

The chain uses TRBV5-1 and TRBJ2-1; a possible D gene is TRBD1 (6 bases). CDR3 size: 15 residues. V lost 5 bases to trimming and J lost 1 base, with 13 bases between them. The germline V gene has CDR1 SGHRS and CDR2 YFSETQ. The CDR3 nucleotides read TGCGCCAGCAGTGCCGGCACAGGGTCCTACAATGAGCAGTTCTTC. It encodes CASSAGTGSYNEQFF.

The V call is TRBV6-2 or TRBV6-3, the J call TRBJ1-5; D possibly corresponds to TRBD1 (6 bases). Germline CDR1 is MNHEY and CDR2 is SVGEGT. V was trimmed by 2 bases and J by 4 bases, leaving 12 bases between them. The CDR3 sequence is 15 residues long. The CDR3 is CASSYLKQGNQPQHF. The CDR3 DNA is TGTGCCAGCAGTTACCTAAAGCAGGGGAATCAGCCCCAGCATTTT.

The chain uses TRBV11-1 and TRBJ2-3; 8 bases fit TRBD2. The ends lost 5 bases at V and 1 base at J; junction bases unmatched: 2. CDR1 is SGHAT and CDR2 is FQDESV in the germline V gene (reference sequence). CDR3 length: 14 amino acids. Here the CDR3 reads CASSQTSGTDTQYF. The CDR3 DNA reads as TGTGCCAGCAGCCAGACTAGCGGCACAGATACGCAGTATTTT.

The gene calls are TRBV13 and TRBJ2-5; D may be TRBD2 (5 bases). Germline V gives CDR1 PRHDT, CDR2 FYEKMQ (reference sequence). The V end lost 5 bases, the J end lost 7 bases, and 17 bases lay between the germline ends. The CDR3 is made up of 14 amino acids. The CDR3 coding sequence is TGTGCCAGCAGCACAACTAGGGTCGATGGGACCCAGTACTTC. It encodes CASSTTRVDGTQYF.

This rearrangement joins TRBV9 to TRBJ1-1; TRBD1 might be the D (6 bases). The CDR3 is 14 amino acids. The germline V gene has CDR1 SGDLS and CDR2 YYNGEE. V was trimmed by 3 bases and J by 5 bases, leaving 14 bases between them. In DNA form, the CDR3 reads TGTGCCAGCAGCGACTCGGGGGCGCGAACTGAAGCTTTCTTT. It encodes CASSDSGARTEAFF.

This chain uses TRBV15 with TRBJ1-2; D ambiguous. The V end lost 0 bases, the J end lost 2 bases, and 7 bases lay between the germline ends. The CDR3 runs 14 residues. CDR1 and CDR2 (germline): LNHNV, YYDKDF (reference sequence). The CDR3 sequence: CATSRELQNYGYTF. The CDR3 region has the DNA TGTGCCACCAGCAGAGAACTACAGAACTATGGCTACACCTTC.

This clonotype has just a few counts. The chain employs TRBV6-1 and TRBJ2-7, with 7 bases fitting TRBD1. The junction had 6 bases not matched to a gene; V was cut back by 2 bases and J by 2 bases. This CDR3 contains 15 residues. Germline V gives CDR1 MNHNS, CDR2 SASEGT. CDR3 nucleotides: TGTGCCAGCAGTGAAAGACAGGGTACAACCTACGAGCAGTACTTC. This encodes CASSERQGTTYEQYF.

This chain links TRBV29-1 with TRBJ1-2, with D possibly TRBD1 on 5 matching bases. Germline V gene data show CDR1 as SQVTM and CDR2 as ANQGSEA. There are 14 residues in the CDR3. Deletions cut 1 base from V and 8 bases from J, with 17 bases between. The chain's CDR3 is CSVEVGAGGSGYTF. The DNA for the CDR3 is TGCAGCGTTGAAGTTGGGGCAGGAGGTTCGGGCTACACCTTC.

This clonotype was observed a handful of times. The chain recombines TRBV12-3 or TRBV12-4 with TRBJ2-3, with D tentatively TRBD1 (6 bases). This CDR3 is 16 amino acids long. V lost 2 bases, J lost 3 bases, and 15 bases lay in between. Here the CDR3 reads CASSLRGNKRTDTQYF. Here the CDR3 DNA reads TGTGCCAGCAGTTTAAGGGGGAACAAGAGGACAGATACGCAGTATTTT.

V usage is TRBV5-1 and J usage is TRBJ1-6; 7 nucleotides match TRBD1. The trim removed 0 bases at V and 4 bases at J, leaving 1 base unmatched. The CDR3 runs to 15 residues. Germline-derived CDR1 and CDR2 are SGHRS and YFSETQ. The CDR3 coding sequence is TGCGCCAGCAGCTTGGAGGGACAGTATAATTCACCCCTCCACTTT. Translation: CASSLEGQYNSPLHF.